This T cell receptor beta chain was identified during a study of Graves' ophthalmopathy and Graves' hyperthyroidism. Ophthalmopathy was moderately-to-severely active, CAS at least 3, NOSPECS at least 4, lasting under 3 months. Physicians reached a diagnosis by relying on clinical symptoms, serum thyroxine, TRAb, thyroid ultrasound and orbital computed tomography. The study amplified TCR beta CDR3 regions using RNA transcripts. HTBI primers were employed in first-round RT-PCR, then a second-round multiplex PCR followed. MiXCR was run by TCRdb on the multiplex PCR reads, yielding one entry per CDR3 protein. The data show approximately 500,000 distinct CDR3 sequences, 13% to 15% seen once. This clonotype was recorded at least ten times. The CDR3 has 13 residues. V shed 4 bases and J 3 bases; nucleotides not matched to a gene: 4. Germline values: CDR1 SQVTM, CDR2 ANQGSEA.

The clonotype comes from a woman in her 30s with Graves' ophthalmopathy. The chain has TRBV29-1 and TRBJ2-7; TRBD2 matches at 9 bases. Sequences were obtained from blood. The CDR3 nucleotides read TGCAGCGTTGCTAGCGGGAACGTCTACGAGCAGTACTTC. It translates to CSVASGNVYEQYF.